Below are 16 T cell receptor beta chains sequenced from a single sample in a study of blood T cell repertoires in COVID-19. Method: immunoSEQ multiplex PCR; TCRdb's copy keeps in-frame clones and lacks some. The sample lists tens of thousands of clones; around four fifths were seen once. Sequenced sample: peripheral blood. Source of these receptors: a man in his sixties or seventies with acute or convalescent COVID-19.

The table lists this clone with a few counts. The V and J genes are TRBV5-4 and TRBJ2-7; D perhaps matches TRBD1 (5 bases). This CDR3 region has 17 residues. Germline lookup yields CDR1 SGHNT and CDR2 YYREEE (reference sequence). Deletions cut 0 bases from V and 6 bases from J, with 22 bases between. CDR3 sequence reads: CASSLAGQAGNLGEQYF. CDR3 DNA sequence: TGTGCCAGCAGCTTGGCCGGGCAGGCAGGGAACTTGGGCGAGCAGTACTTC.

Only one count was recorded for this clone. The chain couples TRBV7-9 to TRBJ2-7; 9 bases align to TRBD1. The CDR3 is 15 amino acids. The germline V gene has CDR1 SEHNR and CDR2 FQNEAQ (reference sequence). Trimming removed 5 bases from V and 3 bases from J; junction bases left unmatched: 8. CDR3 in amino acids: CASSQGDRVLYEQYF. CDR3 coding DNA: TGTGCCAGCAGCCAAGGGGACAGGGTTCTCTACGAGCAGTACTTC. The whole variable domain, filled in from reference TRBV7-9 and TRBJ2-7, reads DTGVSQNPRHKITKRGQNVTFRCDPISEHNRLYWYRQTLGQGPEFLTYFQNEAQLEKSRLLSDRFSAERPKGSFSTLEIQRTEQGDSAMYLCASSQGDRVLYEQYFGPGTRLTVT.

The chain employs TRBV11-2 and TRBJ2-7; D remains ambiguous. The CDR3 extends over 14 amino acids. Per the germline V gene, CDR1 is SGHAT and CDR2 is FQNNGV. The ends were cut back, 1 base at V and 2 bases at J, with 9 bases in the middle. CDR3 sequence (DNA): TGTGCCAGCAGCTTAGGAGACACTCCCTACGAGCAGTACTTC. It translates to CASSLGDTPYEQYF. The full variable domain, with the rest looked up from reference TRBV11-2 and TRBJ2-7, is EAGVAQSPRYKIIEKRQSVAFWCNPISGHATLYWYQQILGQGPKLLIQFQNNGVVDDSQLPKDRFSAERLKGVDSTLKIQPAKLEDSAVYLCASSLGDTPYEQYFGPGTRLTVT.

The chain links TRBV5-6 to TRBJ2-1, with 7 bases aligning to TRBD1. Germline V gene sequence: CDR1 SGHDT, CDR2 YYEEEE. The J segment lost 0 bases and the V segment lost 1 base, leaving 4 bases of the junction unmatched. The CDR3 is 16 residues long. The CDR3 DNA reads as TGTGCCAGCAGCTTGCGACAGGGAAGCTCCTACAATGAGCAGTTCTTC. Translated, it gives CASSLRQGSSYNEQFF.

This clone was counted a few times. The chain employs TRBV14 and TRBJ1-5, with D tentatively TRBD1 (6 bases). CDR3 length equals 14 residues. In germline, CDR1 is SGHDN, CDR2 FVKESK. V was cut by 1 base and J by 11 bases, with 15 bases left in between. In DNA form, the CDR3 reads TGTGCCAGCAGCCAAGCGAATACAGGGTCGGCCCAGCATTTT. Translating gives CASSQANTGSAQHF.

This clone has more than one count but fewer than ten. In DNA, the CDR3 is TGTGCCAGCAGTCCCTTCCGGGGACAGGGAAATCAGCCCCAGCATTTT. It yields the protein CASSPFRGQGNQPQHF. The V gene is TRBV28, the J gene TRBJ1-5; the match to TRBD1 covers 9 bases. Looked up from germline, CDR1 is MDHEN and CDR2 is SYDVKM. The CDR3 length is 16 residues. V lost 5 bases to trimming and J lost 4 bases; unmatched junction nucleotides: 9.

The rearrangement uses TRBV28 and TRBJ1-4, with D hard to call. This CDR3 contains 15 residues. V gave up 6 bases and J gave up 2 bases, with 13 bases separating them. Germline V gene sequence: CDR1 MDHEN, CDR2 SYDVKM. The CDR3 is CASSRTGATNEKLFF. The CDR3 DNA follows: TGTGCCAGCAGCCGGACGGGAGCTACTAATGAAAAACTGTTTTTT. The variable domain in full, with the rest retrieved from reference TRBV28 and TRBJ1-4, is DVKVTQSSRYLVKRTGEKVFLECVQDMDHENMFWYRQDPGLGLRLIYFSYDVKMKEKGDIPEGYSVSREKKERFSLILESASTNQTSMYLCASSRTGATNEKLFFGSGTQLSVL.

The genes are TRBV19 and TRBJ1-2; 8 nucleotides agree with TRBD1. CDR3 length: 15 amino acids. Germline V gene lookup returns CDR1 LNHDA and CDR2 SQIVND (reference sequence). V lost 2 bases, J lost 4 bases, and 6 bases stayed unmatched. The CDR3 protein is CASSIRRQGIYGYTF. CDR3 bases: TGTGCCAGTAGTATAAGGAGACAGGGGATCTATGGCTACACCTTC.

The chain couples TRBV11-3 to TRBJ2-4; 8 bases agree with TRBD1. The length of the CDR3 is 16 residues. V shed 5 bases, J shed 1 base, and the junction held 7 bases outside the gene matches. Germline-derived CDR1 and CDR2 are SGHNT and YENEEA. As DNA, the CDR3 is TGTGCCAGCAGCAAGCCGGACAGGGCGGCCAAAAACATTCAGTACTTC. It is translated as CASSKPDRAAKNIQYF.

For the CDR3, the DNA is TGTGCCAGCAAGGAGGGAAGCTCCTACGAGCAGTACTTC. It encodes CASKEGSSYEQYF. V and J are TRBV28 and TRBJ2-7; weak D call: TRBD2 (6 bases). The CDR3 loop spans 13 amino acids. Trimming left V 7 bases short and J 0 bases short, with 10 bases between. Germline V gene data show CDR1 as MDHEN and CDR2 as SYDVKM.

The chain carries TRBV7-6 and TRBJ2-7; tentative D call: TRBD2 (6 bases). Germline lookup yields CDR1 SGHVS and CDR2 FNYEAQ. Trimming left V 3 bases short and J 0 bases short, with 12 bases between. This CDR3 contains 15 residues. The CDR3 sequence: CASSLEGRNSYEQYF. In nucleotides, the CDR3 is TGTGCCAGCAGCTTGGAGGGGCGGAACTCCTACGAGCAGTACTTC. The full variable domain, rest sourced from reference TRBV7-6 and TRBJ2-7, is GAGVSQSPRYKVTKRGQDVALRCDPISGHVSLYWYRQALGQGPEFLTYFNYEAQQDKSGLPNDRFSAERPEGSISTLTIQRTEQRDSAMYRCASSLEGRNSYEQYFGPGTRLTVT.

This clone has more than one count but fewer than ten. The chain combines TRBV5-6 with TRBJ1-1; a possible D gene is TRBD1 (6 bases). The CDR3 covers 13 residues. The germline V gene has CDR1 SGHDT and CDR2 YYEEEE. V shed 3 bases and J shed 4 bases, with 10 bases lying between them. The CDR3 reads CASSWTEATEAFF. CDR3 DNA sequence: TGTGCCAGCAGCTGGACAGAGGCCACTGAAGCTTTCTTT. Based on the CDR3 plus reference TRBV5-6 and TRBJ1-1, the full variable domain is DAGVTQSPTHLIKTRGQQVTLRCSPKSGHDTVSWYQQALGQGPQFIFQYYEEEERQRGNFPDRFSGHQFPNYSSELNVNALLLGDSALYLCASSWTEATEAFFGQGTRLTVV.

This clone was recorded only once. The chain couples TRBV6-4 to TRBJ2-3; 9 bases agree with TRBD1. J gave up 3 bases and V 5 bases, and 6 bases lay outside the gene matches. This CDR3 contains 15 residues. Germline V CDR1 and CDR2: MRHNA, SNTAGT. This CDR3 is CASSLGQGKTDTQYF. In nucleotides, the CDR3 is TGTGCCAGCAGTCTCGGACAGGGGAAAACAGATACGCAGTATTTT.

This clone appeared once. The chain combines TRBV18 with TRBJ1-1; a possible D gene is TRBD1 (6 bases). Per germline, CDR1 KGHSH and CDR2 LQKENI. The V gene lost 3 bases and the J gene lost 2 bases, with 13 bases spanning the gap. The CDR3 covers 15 residues. CDR3 DNA sequence: TGTGCCAGCTCACCCCAGAAGACAGGAAACACTGAAGCTTTCTTT. Its protein product is CASSPQKTGNTEAFF. Full variable domain (missing parts from reference TRBV18 and TRBJ1-1): NAGVMQNPRHLVRRRGQEARLRCSPMKGHSHVYWYRQLPEEGLKFMVYLQKENIIDESGMPKERFSAEFPKEGPSILRIQQVVRGDSAAYFCASSPQKTGNTEAFFGQGTRLTVV.

CDR3 sequence reads: CASPPEARIYEQYF. CDR3 bases: TGTGCCAGCCCCCCGGAGGCCCGAATCTACGAGCAGTACTTC. This sequence joins TRBV6-4 and TRBJ2-7; D may be TRBD2 (5 bases). Trimming left V 8 bases short and J 3 bases short, with 17 bases between. The germline CDR1 and CDR2 sequences are MRHNA and SNTAGT. The length of the CDR3 is 14 residues.

The chain is built from TRBV25-1 and TRBJ2-3, with TRBD2 matching over 9 bases. The trim removed 4 bases at V and 1 base at J, leaving 3 bases unmatched. Germline CDR1 and CDR2: MGHDK and SYGVNS. The CDR3 sequence is 15 residues long. The CDR3 reads CASSGAGGRTDTQYF. Written as DNA, the CDR3 is TGTGCCAGCAGTGGAGCGGGGGGCCGCACAGATACGCAGTATTTT. The complete variable domain, with remaining parts taken from reference TRBV25-1 and TRBJ2-3, reads EADIYQTPRYLVIGTGKKITLECSQTMGHDKMYWYQQDPGMELHLIHYSYGVNSTEKGDLSSESTVSRIRTEHFPLTLESARPSHTSQYLCASSGAGGRTDTQYFGPGTRLTVL.